The source of this T cell receptor beta chain is a study of CD8+CD57+ T cells in acquired aplastic anemia. Broader study findings: Between the patient and control groups, CD8+ Simpson's diversity did not differ significantly. Both patients and controls carried the same twenty-nine CD8+ CDR3 sequences.

Comments on this clonotype: As yet, its antigen is unknown. A read error may produce the germline difference seen at one junction end.

Germline CDR1 ENHRY, CDR2 SYGVKD. The CDR3 is 13 amino acids. Profiles of TCR beta VDJ and CDR3 were generated from a genomic DNA template. TCRdb reprocessed the reads via MiXCR and lists one record per CDR3 protein. Of around 130,000 distinct CDR3 sequences in the sample, under 60% were seen once. Sequencing was done on patients that had shown CD8+CD57+ cell expansion by flow cytometry. Everyone among the patients had severe acquired aplastic anemia. None of the patients had been given any therapy when their blood was sampled. The TCR originated in a human donor with aplastic anemia. The J gene is TRBJ1-2, the V gene TRBV10-3; D may be TRBD1 (6 bases). The sequencing input was sorted CD4+, CD8+, or CD8+CD57+ T cells (not recorded which) from PBMCs. The CDR3 DNA follows: TGTGCCAGCAGTCAACAGGGAGATCATGGCTACACCTTC. Translation gives CASSQQGDHGYTF.